The 17 T cell receptor beta chains below were found in one sample sequenced in a study of T-cell reconstitution after alpha-beta-depleted transplantation in children. The TCRbeta library incorporated unique molecular identifiers. TCRdb recomputed calls from the PCR reads with MiXCR, one row per CDR3 protein. The profile shows about 340,000 distinct CDR3 sequences, 10% to 15% of them singletons. Sequenced material: PBMCs, taken from the stem cell graft. These TCRs come from a human donor who donated a stem cell graft to a child with Fanconi anemia.

This chain connects TRBV20-1 to TRBJ1-1; 8 nucleotides agree with TRBD1. CDR1 and CDR2 (germline): DFQATT, SNEGSKA (reference sequence). Trimming at V came to 6 bases and at J to 5 bases, leaving 5 bases not matched to a gene. CDR3 length: 12 residues. CDR3 residues: CSARTGPTEAFF. As DNA, the CDR3 is TGCAGTGCGAGGACAGGGCCAACTGAAGCTTTCTTT.

This clonotype was seen many times. This chain uses TRBV6-1 with TRBJ1-1, with 7 bases aligning to TRBD1. The CDR3 consists of 15 residues. Germline-derived CDR1 and CDR2 are MNHNS and SASEGT. The ends lost 5 bases at V and 0 bases at J; junction bases unmatched: 6. The CDR3 is CASSRTGPMNTEAFF. CDR3 nucleotide sequence: TGTGCCAGCAGTCGGACAGGACCCATGAACACTGAAGCTTTCTTT.

This clonotype was observed once. The J gene is TRBJ2-3, the V gene TRBV5-1; 8 bases map to TRBD1. The CDR3 has 14 residues. Germline CDR1 is SGHRS and CDR2 is YFSETQ. J gave up 3 bases and V 7 bases, and 7 bases lay outside the gene matches. This chain's CDR3 is CASETGDRTDTQYF. Written as DNA, the CDR3 is TGCGCCAGCGAGACAGGGGATAGGACAGATACGCAGTATTTT.

This clonotype was detected many times. The CDR3 spells CASSIGQSRETQYF. The CDR3 DNA is TGTGCCAGCAGCATTGGGCAGTCGAGGGAGACCCAGTACTTC. This chain connects TRBV7-2 to TRBJ2-5, with D hard to call. The CDR3 has 14 residues. CDR1 is SGHTA and CDR2 is FQGNSA in the germline V gene. V was pared by 5 bases and J by 5 bases, with 15 bases between.

The table lists this clonotype with a few counts. The V gene is TRBV4-1, the J gene TRBJ1-1; D call uncertain. V gave up 0 bases and J gave up 3 bases, with 11 bases separating them. Germline lookup yields CDR1 MGHRA and CDR2 YSYEKL. The CDR3 runs 15 residues. The DNA for the CDR3 is TGCGCCAGCAGCCAAGAGAGTTTCGGGGACACTGAAGCTTTCTTT. Protein product: CASSQESFGDTEAFF.

V usage is TRBV12-3 or TRBV12-4 and J usage is TRBJ2-3, with 11 bases aligning to TRBD2. J was trimmed by 4 bases and V by 7 bases; bases with no gene match: 7. This CDR3 contains 15 residues. DNA for the CDR3: TGTGCCAGCACCTTCCAGGGACTAGCGGCAGATACGCAGTATTTT. This encodes CASTFQGLAADTQYF.

This chain joins TRBV20-1 and TRBJ1-5; 9 bases are a match to TRBD1. The germline V gene has CDR1 DFQATT and CDR2 SNEGSKA (reference sequence). The V segment lost 3 bases and the J segment 4 bases; nucleotides outside the gene matches: 13. The CDR3 is 17 residues long. CDR3 sequence reads: CSASPDRGALGNQPQHF. CDR3 coding DNA: TGCAGTGCTAGTCCCGACAGGGGGGCCTTGGGAAATCAGCCCCAGCATTTT.

This clonotype was counted a few times. The rearrangement joins TRBV10-3 to TRBJ2-7; D may be TRBD1 (5 bases). CDR1 and CDR2 from the germline V gene are ENHRY and SYGVKD. V shed 4 bases and J shed 1 base, with 17 bases lying between them. CDR3 length: 16 residues. The DNA for the CDR3 is TGTGCCATCAGTGGTAGGTCGGGCAGGGATTCCTACGAGCAGTACTTC. Its translation: CAISGRSGRDSYEQYF.

CDR3 protein: CASSYGETGSSYEQYF. CDR3 DNA sequence: TGTGCCAGCAGTTACGGCGAGACAGGTAGCTCCTACGAGCAGTACTTC. The V and J genes are TRBV6-5 and TRBJ2-7, with a possible D match to TRBD1 (6 bases). Germline V gene lookup returns CDR1 MNHEY and CDR2 SVGAGI. The CDR3 has 16 amino acids. V gave up 2 bases and J gave up 0 bases, with 14 bases separating them.

This clonotype was detected a few times. The rearrangement uses TRBV11-2 and TRBJ2-1, with TRBD2 as a possible D gene (5 bases). Germline V gene data show CDR1 as SGHAT and CDR2 as FQNNGV. With 6 bases removed from V and 7 bases from J, the gap between germline ends came to 13 bases. CDR3 size: 13 residues. In DNA, the CDR3 is TGTGCCAGCAGTGTGGACTTACTTAATGAGCAGTTCTTC. It yields the protein CASSVDLLNEQFF.

This clonotype was recorded a few times. This chain links TRBV27 with TRBJ1-5, with D possibly being TRBD1 (6 bases). Deletions cut 0 bases from V and 5 bases from J, with 8 bases between. Germline V CDR1 and CDR2: MNHEY, SMNVEV (reference sequence). This CDR3 has 14 amino acids. The CDR3 nucleotides read TGTGCCAGCAGTTTATCGGACAGCTATCAGCCCCAGCATTTT. Translating it yields CASSLSDSYQPQHF.

This clonotype has just a few counts. The rearrangement joins TRBV5-1 to TRBJ1-1, with 7 bases fitting TRBD1. Germline assignment: CDR1 SGHRS and CDR2 YFSETQ. The CDR3 totals 13 residues. The V and J ends lost 5 bases and 5 bases, in that order; junction bases with no gene match: 6. This CDR3 reads CASRGGGQTEAFF. CDR3 sequence (DNA): TGCGCCAGCAGAGGAGGGGGCCAGACTGAAGCTTTCTTT.

This clonotype was found many times. The chain recombines TRBV5-1 with TRBJ2-2; 7 bases are a match to TRBD1. V was pared by 2 bases and J by 6 bases, with 7 bases of the junction left unmatched. In germline, CDR1 is SGHRS, CDR2 YFSETQ. The CDR3 sequence is 15 residues long. The CDR3 nucleotides are TGCGCCAGCAGCTTCCAGGGACAGCCCCCCGGGGAGCTGTTTTTT. Its translation is CASSFQGQPPGELFF.

In its sample, this clonotype was seen many times. The rearrangement uses TRBV12-3 or TRBV12-4 and TRBJ2-1; 11 nucleotides align to TRBD2. Unmatched junction bases numbered 8, after V lost 0 bases and J lost 10 bases. This CDR3 is built from 16 residues. The CDR3 is CASSLATSGGPREQFF. CDR3 sequence (DNA): TGTGCCAGCAGTTTAGCCACTAGCGGGGGCCCGAGGGAGCAGTTCTTC.

This clonotype appeared many times. The chain recombines TRBV10-3 with TRBJ1-6; TRBD1 might be the D (5 bases). CDR3 length: 15 residues. V dropped 6 bases and J dropped 2 bases, with 11 bases sitting between them. CDR1 ENHRY and CDR2 SYGVKD come from the germline V gene. The CDR3 DNA follows: TGTGCCATCAGCGCGCAGGGTCCCTATAATTCACCCCTCCACTTT. Translated, it gives CAISAQGPYNSPLHF.

This clonotype was found many times. V and J are TRBV5-1 and TRBJ1-1; 8 bases align to TRBD1. The V gene's germline CDR1 is SGHRS and CDR2 YFSETQ. Trimming removed 5 bases from V and 0 bases from J; junction bases left unmatched: 6. This CDR3 spans 15 amino acids. This CDR3 is CASRAGTGMNTEAFF. CDR3 in DNA: TGCGCCAGCAGGGCCGGGACAGGCATGAACACTGAAGCTTTCTTT. The full variable domain, with the rest looked up from reference TRBV5-1 and TRBJ1-1, is KAGVTQTPRYLIKTRGQQVTLSCSPISGHRSVSWYQQTPGQGLQFLFEYFSETQRNKGNFPGRFSGRQFSNSRSEMNVSTLELGDSALYLCASRAGTGMNTEAFFGQGTRLTVV.

The chain recombines TRBV29-1 with TRBJ2-7; D may correspond to TRBD1 or TRBD2 (5 bases each). V was cut by 4 bases and J by 0 bases, with 19 bases left in between. CDR1 is SQVTM, CDR2 ANQGSEA, per germline. The CDR3 is 16 amino acids. CDR3 sequence (DNA): TGCAGCGTTGGAAGGGTGGGGGACCTGAGCTCCTACGAGCAGTACTTC. Its translation is CSVGRVGDLSSYEQYF.